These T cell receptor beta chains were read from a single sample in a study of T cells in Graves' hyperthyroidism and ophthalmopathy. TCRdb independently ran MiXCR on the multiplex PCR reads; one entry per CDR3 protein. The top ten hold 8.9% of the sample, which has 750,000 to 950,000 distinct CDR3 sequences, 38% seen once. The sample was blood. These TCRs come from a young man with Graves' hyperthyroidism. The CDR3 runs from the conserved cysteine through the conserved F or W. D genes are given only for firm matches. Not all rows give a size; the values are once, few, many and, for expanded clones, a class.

CASSFSNVYEQYF | TGTGCCAGCAGCTTTAGTAACGTCTACGAGCAGTACTTC | - | TRBV7-9 | few | TRBJ2-7
CAISESRDTQYF | TGTGCCATCAGTGAGTCTAGAGATACGCAGTATTTT | - | TRBV10-3 | - | TRBJ2-3
CASSPMTGKWTGELFF | TGTGCCAGCAGCCCCATGACAGGGAAATGGACCGGGGAGCTGTTTTTT | TRBD1 | TRBV6-2/TRBV6-3 | - | TRBJ2-2
CATSGGSGRAGPGELFF | TGTGCCACCAGTGGTGGTAGCGGGAGGGCCGGCCCCGGGGAGCTGTTTTTT | TRBD2 | TRBV24-1 | few | TRBJ2-2
CSVGGGQNFNEKLFF | TGCAGCGTTGGAGGCGGGCAGAACTTTAATGAAAAACTGTTTTTT | - | TRBV29-1 | many | TRBJ1-4
CASTDRGLTGELFF | TGTGCCAGCACCGACAGGGGGCTCACCGGGGAGCTGTTTTTT | TRBD1 | TRBV25-1 | many | TRBJ2-2
CTSSFKGINTGELFF | TGTACCAGCAGCTTTAAGGGTATAAACACCGGGGAGCTGTTTTTT | - | TRBV7-3 | - | TRBJ2-2
CSAETPGLDGYTF | TGCAGTGCCGAAACACCGGGACTAGATGGCTACACCTTC | - | TRBV20-1 | - | TRBJ1-2
CASSFRETGGVYEQYF | TGTGCCAGCAGCTTTCGGGAGACAGGGGGTGTCTACGAGCAGTACTTC | TRBD1 | TRBV7-9 | - | TRBJ2-7
CATSMGQNTEAFF | TGTGCCACCAGCATGGGACAGAACACTGAAGCTTTCTTT | - | TRBV15 | many | TRBJ1-1
CASSPEIRYGYTF | TGTGCCAGCAGTCCAGAGATTCGCTATGGCTACACCTTC | - | TRBV11-2 | many | TRBJ1-2
CASSQGAPNQPQHF | TGTGCCAGCAGTCAAGGGGCTCCAAATCAGCCCCAGCATTTT | - | TRBV2 | many | TRBJ1-5
CATSPDESYEQYF | TGTGCCACCAGCCCGGACGAGAGCTACGAGCAGTACTTC | - | TRBV7-2 | - | TRBJ2-7
CATSRTGLSSEAFF | TGTGCCACCAGCAGAACGGGGTTGTCTTCTGAAGCTTTCTTT | - | TRBV15 | many | TRBJ1-1
CSARGDPGGYTF | TGCAGTGCTCGAGGGGACCCGGGGGGCTACACCTTC | - | TRBV20-1 | - | TRBJ1-2
CSVGSSYGYTF | TGCAGCGTTGGGTCCAGCTATGGCTACACCTTC | - | TRBV29-1 | - | TRBJ1-2
CRGTGHGYTF | TGCAGGGGGACAGGGCATGGCTACACCTTC | TRBD1 | TRBV20-1 | - | TRBJ1-2
CATSRSSGTGGWEQYF | TGTGCCACCAGCAGATCCTCCGGGACAGGGGGCTGGGAGCAGTACTTC | TRBD1 | TRBV15 | - | TRBJ2-7
CASSTGGTARANYGYTF | TGCGCCAGCAGCACGGGAGGCACAGCGCGAGCTAACTATGGCTACACCTTC | - | TRBV5-1 | once | TRBJ1-2
CASSGTGSPGNTIYF | TGTGCCAGCAGTGGGACAGGGTCTCCTGGAAACACCATATATTTT | TRBD1 | TRBV7-2 | - | TRBJ1-3
CAWSSSGSIRETQYF | TGTGCCTGGAGTTCCAGCGGGAGTATTCGGGAGACCCAGTACTTC | TRBD2 | TRBV30 | few | TRBJ2-5
CASSGRTDNTEAFF | TGCGCCAGCAGCGGGCGGACGGACAACACTGAAGCTTTCTTT | - | TRBV5-1 | - | TRBJ1-1
CASSLRLADEQYF | TGTGCCAGCAGTCTTCGACTAGCCGACGAGCAGTACTTC | TRBD2 | TRBV7-8 | few | TRBJ2-7
CSARTGTNMNTEAFF | TGCAGTGCGAGGACAGGAACTAACATGAACACTGAAGCTTTCTTT | TRBD1 | TRBV20-1 | - | TRBJ1-1
CASRGQGITKGELFF | TGTGCCAGCAGGGGACAGGGGATAACGAAGGGGGAGCTGTTTTTT | TRBD1 | TRBV2 | few | TRBJ2-2
CASSLGISAISPLHF | TGTGCCAGCAGTTTAGGCATTTCGGCAATTTCACCCCTCCACTTT | - | TRBV6-6 | few | TRBJ1-6
CSAGQEKGELFF | TGCAGCGCGGGACAGGAGAAGGGGGAGCTGTTTTTT | TRBD1 | TRBV29-1 | many | TRBJ2-2
CSVTYGGDQPQHF | TGCAGCGTTACGTACGGGGGTGATCAGCCCCAGCATTTT | - | TRBV29-1 | many | TRBJ1-5
CATSRDTGGVESGANVLTF | TGTGCCACCAGCAGAGATACGGGGGGCGTCGAATCTGGGGCCAACGTCCTGACTTTC | - | TRBV15 | many | TRBJ2-6
CSAGDRERYEQYF | TGCAGTGCTGGAGACAGGGAGCGCTACGAGCAGTACTTC | TRBD1 | TRBV20-1 | - | TRBJ2-7
CASSLFGGGNTGELFF | TGTGCCAGCAGCTTATTCGGCGGGGGGAACACCGGGGAGCTGTTTTTT | TRBD2 | TRBV13 | few | TRBJ2-2
CASSGKGQGGSYEQYF | TGCGCCAGCAGCGGAAAGGGACAGGGGGGCTCCTACGAGCAGTACTTC | TRBD1 | TRBV7-9 | - | TRBJ2-7
CASSLESAGQETQYF | TGTGCCAGCAGCTTAGAGTCTGCCGGTCAAGAGACCCAGTACTTC | - | TRBV7-8 | - | TRBJ2-5
CASSEVRWGYEQYF | TGTGCCAGCAGTGAGGTGCGATGGGGCTACGAGCAGTACTTC | - | TRBV6-1 | - | TRBJ2-7
CASSYDDLIQGWSNQPQHF | TGTGCCAGCAGTTACGACGACCTTATACAGGGATGGAGCAATCAGCCCCAGCATTTT | - | TRBV6-6 | - | TRBJ1-5
CASSSEGSLLF | TGTGCCAGCAGCTCCGAAGGGAGTCTCCTTTTT | - | TRBV7-2 | many | TRBJ1-4
CSAPTDIIRGNTEAFF | TGCAGTGCTCCAACGGACATCATTAGGGGGAACACTGAAGCTTTCTTT | - | TRBV20-1 | - | TRBJ1-1
CASNPAGDSNQPQHF | TGTGCCAGCAACCCGGCGGGGGATAGCAATCAGCCCCAGCATTTT | - | TRBV14 | - | TRBJ1-5
CASSYSRITETQYF | TGTGCCAGCAGCTATAGCAGGATCACAGAGACCCAGTACTTC | - | TRBV7-9 | - | TRBJ2-5
CASSSGSGPHYGYTF | TGTGCCAGTAGTTCAGGATCCGGGCCCCACTATGGCTACACCTTC | - | TRBV19 | - | TRBJ1-2
CASGQAGQPQHF | TGTGCCAGTGGACAGGCAGGTCAGCCCCAGCATTTT | TRBD1 | TRBV6-5 | - | TRBJ1-5
CASSLDRGNYGYTF | TGTGCCAGCAGTTTGGACAGGGGGAACTATGGCTACACCTTC | TRBD1 | TRBV2 | many | TRBJ1-2
CASSPEGRYGYTF | TGTGCCAGCAGCCCCGAGGGGAGATATGGCTACACCTTC | - | TRBV2 | once | TRBJ1-2
CASRLDRGRETQYF | TGTGCCAGCCGGCTAGACAGGGGAAGGGAGACCCAGTACTTC | TRBD1 | TRBV6-1 | - | TRBJ2-5
CASSLPLGPAHGYTF | TGTGCCAGCAGCTTGCCCTTGGGTCCAGCCCATGGCTACACCTTC | - | TRBV5-4 | - | TRBJ1-2
CASSFQRISEQYF | TGTGCCAGCAGCTTTCAGAGAATAAGCGAGCAGTACTTC | - | TRBV7-9 | once | TRBJ2-7
CASTNMGQGSGYTF | TGTGCCAGCACCAACATGGGACAGGGATCTGGCTACACCTTC | TRBD1 | TRBV6-5 | many | TRBJ1-2
CASSPGFAGGEAFF | TGCGCCAGCAGCCCCGGGTTCGCCGGAGGGGAAGCTTTCTTT | - | TRBV7-9 | - | TRBJ1-1
CASSPGDRGANQPQHF | TGCGCCAGCAGCCCGGGAGACAGGGGAGCTAATCAGCCCCAGCATTTT | TRBD1 | TRBV5-1 | few | TRBJ1-5